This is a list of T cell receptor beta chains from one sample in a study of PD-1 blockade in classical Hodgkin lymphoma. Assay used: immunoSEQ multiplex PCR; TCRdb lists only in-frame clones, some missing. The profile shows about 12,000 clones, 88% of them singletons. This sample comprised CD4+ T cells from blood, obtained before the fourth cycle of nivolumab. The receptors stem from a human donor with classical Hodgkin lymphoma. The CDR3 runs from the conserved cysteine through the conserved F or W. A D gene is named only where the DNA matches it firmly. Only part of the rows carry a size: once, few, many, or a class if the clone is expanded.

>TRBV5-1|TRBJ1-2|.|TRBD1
CASSWTGGRDYGYTF
TGCGCCAGCAGCTGGACAGGGGGCCGGGACTATGGCTACACCTTC
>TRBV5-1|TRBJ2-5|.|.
CASSLSGRDQETQYF
TGCGCCAGCAGCTTGTCCGGACGGGACCAAGAGACCCAGTACTTC
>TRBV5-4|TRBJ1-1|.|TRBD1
CASQRQGNTEAFF
TGTGCCAGCCAAAGACAGGGCAACACTGAAGCTTTCTTT
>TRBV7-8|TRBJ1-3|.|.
CASSLRGGTGNTIYF
TGTGCCAGCAGCTTACGGGGGGGGACTGGAAACACCATATATTTT
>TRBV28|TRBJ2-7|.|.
CASSRGGGTYEQYF
TGTGCCAGCAGCAGGGGGGGCGGTACCTACGAGCAGTACTTC
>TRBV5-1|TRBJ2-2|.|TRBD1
CASSLGQGTGELFF
TGCGCCAGCAGCTTGGGACAGGGGACCGGGGAGCTGTTTTTT
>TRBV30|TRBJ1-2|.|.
CAWSDTGWRGYTF
TGTGCCTGGAGTGACACAGGGTGGCGGGGCTACACCTTC
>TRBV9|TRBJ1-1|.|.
CASSRLHWGYTEAFF
TGTGCCAGCAGTCGCCTCCACTGGGGATACACTGAAGCTTTCTTT
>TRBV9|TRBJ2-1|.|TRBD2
CASSPSGGLTYNEQFF
TGTGCCAGCAGCCCTAGCGGGGGCCTAACCTACAATGAGCAGTTCTTC
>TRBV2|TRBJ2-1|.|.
CASADGGSYNEQFF
TGTGCCAGCGCCGACGGGGGCTCCTACAATGAGCAGTTCTTC
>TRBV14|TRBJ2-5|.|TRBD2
CASSQSGGAVGETQYF
TGTGCCAGCAGCCAAAGCGGGGGGGCCGTCGGAGAGACCCAGTACTTC
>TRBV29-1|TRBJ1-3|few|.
CSVGQNSGNTIYF
TGCAGCGTTGGACAGAACTCTGGAAACACCATATATTTT
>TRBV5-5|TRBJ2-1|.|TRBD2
CASSGEYSGAHLNEQFF
TGTGCCAGCAGCGGGGAATATAGCGGGGCGCACCTCAATGAGCAGTTCTTC
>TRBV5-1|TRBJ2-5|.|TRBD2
CASSLVVTSGVQETQYF
TGCGCCAGCAGCTTGGTAGTGACTAGCGGGGTTCAAGAGACCCAGTACTTC
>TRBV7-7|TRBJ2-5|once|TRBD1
CASSTGTGQETQYF
TGTGCCAGCAGCACAGGGACAGGCCAAGAGACCCAGTACTTC
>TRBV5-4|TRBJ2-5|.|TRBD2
CASTSGNQETQYF
TGTGCCAGCACTAGCGGAAACCAAGAGACCCAGTACTTC
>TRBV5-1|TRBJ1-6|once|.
CASSREDYNSPLHF
TGCGCCAGCAGCAGGGAGGACTATAATTCACCCCTCCACTTT
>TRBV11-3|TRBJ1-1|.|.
CASSLVRYTEAFF
TGTGCCAGCAGCTTAGTGCGGTACACTGAAGCTTTCTTT
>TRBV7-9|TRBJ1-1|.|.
CASSLLNTEAFF
TGTGCCAGCAGCTTATTGAACACTGAAGCTTTCTTT
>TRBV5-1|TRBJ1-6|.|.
CASSLEKSSYNSPLHF
TGCGCCAGCAGCTTGGAGAAAAGCTCCTATAATTCACCCCTCCACTTT
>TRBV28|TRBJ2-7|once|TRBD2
CASSLQRGEQYF
TGTGCCAGCAGTTTACAGCGGGGGGAGCAGTACTTC
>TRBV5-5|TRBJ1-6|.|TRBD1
CASSFTGGFNSPLHF
TGTGCCAGCAGCTTCACAGGGGGCTTTAATTCACCCCTCCACTTT
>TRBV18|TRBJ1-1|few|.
CASSPNRVNTEAFF
TGTGCCAGCTCACCAAACAGGGTTAACACTGAAGCTTTCTTT
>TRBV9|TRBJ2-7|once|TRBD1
CASSPSGTANYEQYF
TGTGCCAGCAGCCCCTCCGGGACAGCAAACTACGAGCAGTACTTC
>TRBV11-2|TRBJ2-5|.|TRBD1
CASSEGASGSPETQYF
TGTGCCAGCAGCGAGGGGGCCTCCGGGTCCCCCGAGACCCAGTACTTC
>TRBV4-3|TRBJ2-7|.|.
CASSQDRLRVREQYF
TGCGCCAGCAGCCAAGATCGGCTGCGCGTCCGGGAGCAGTACTTC
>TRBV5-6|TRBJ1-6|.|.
CASSLPGPNSPLHF
TGTGCCAGCAGCTTGCCAGGGCCCAATTCACCCCTCCACTTT